Listed here are 24 T cell receptor beta chains from one sample, sequenced in a study of memory CD4+ T cells and cytomegalovirus serostatus. Single viable CD3+CD4+CD8-CD45RO+ cells were sorted as the memory CD4+ T cells. The method was immunoSEQ multiplex PCR; TCRdb's version includes in-frame clones alone and lacks a portion of them. Of roughly 50,000 clones in the sample, roughly 80% were seen once. Sequenced sample: memory CD4+ T cells from blood. These receptor sequences come from an adult in good health and CMV-seronegative.

The chain couples TRBV30 to TRBJ1-1; 9 positions match TRBD1. This CDR3 contains 13 residues. The germline gives CDR1 GTSNPN, CDR2 SVGIG (reference sequence). The trim removed 4 bases at V and 4 bases at J, leaving 4 bases unmatched. The DNA for the CDR3 is TGTGCCTGGATGGGACAGGGAGGCACTGAAGCTTTCTTT. Its protein is CAWMGQGGTEAFF.

About this clone: One end of the junction varies from germline; a read error may be responsible. The rearrangement joins TRBV7-7 to TRBJ2-5; 10 positions agree with TRBD1. Germline loops: CDR1 SSHAT, CDR2 FNYEAQ (reference sequence). The CDR3 contains 17 residues. The CDR3 protein is CASSRRTGTGVGETQYF. The CDR3 DNA sequence: TGTGCTAGCAGCCGTCGTACCGGGACAGGGGTAGGGGAGACCCAGTACTTC.

V gene TRBV9 combines with J gene TRBJ2-3, with 8 positions matching TRBD2. Germline V lookup: CDR1 SGDLS, CDR2 YYNGEE. CDR3 length: 16 residues. V gave up 0 bases and J gave up 2 bases; unmatched junction bases: 5. The CDR3 DNA follows: TGTGCCAGCAGCGTAGCAGTAGCGGGAAACACAGATACGCAGTATTTT. Residues: CASSVAVAGNTDTQYF.

This clone was recorded only once. The J gene is TRBJ2-3, the V gene TRBV10-3, with D possibly TRBD1 on 6 matching bases. This CDR3 comprises 13 residues. V lost 11 bases, J lost 0 bases, and 12 bases lay in between. Germline V lookup: CDR1 ENHRY, CDR2 SYGVKD. The CDR3 nucleotides read TGTGCCGCCCGACAGGAGAGCACAGATACGCAGTATTTT. Amino acids: CAARQESTDTQYF.

The V and J genes are TRBV29-1 and TRBJ2-1, with a weak D call TRBD2 (5 bases). The CDR3 consists of 13 residues. V lost 6 bases to trimming and J lost 5 bases, with 14 bases between them. In germline, CDR1 is SQVTM, CDR2 ANQGSEA. DNA of the CDR3: TGCAGCGTGGGATTAGCGCAGCACAATGAGCAGTTCTTC. Its translation: CSVGLAQHNEQFF.

The chain recombines TRBV6-1 with TRBJ2-7; TRBD1 aligns across 7 bases. V lost 4 bases to trimming and J lost 2 bases; unmatched junction nucleotides: 5. From germline, CDR1 is MNHNS and CDR2 SASEGT. The CDR3 sequence is 14 residues long. DNA for the CDR3: TGTGCCAGCAGTGGCAGGGGGAGCACCTACGAGCAGTACTTC. It codes for CASSGRGSTYEQYF.

This chain connects TRBV28 to TRBJ2-7; 7 bases agree with TRBD2. Germline V CDR1 and CDR2: MDHEN, SYDVKM. The CDR3 contains 15 residues. The J segment lost 4 bases and the V segment lost 4 bases, leaving 10 bases of the junction unmatched. CDR3 DNA sequence: TGTGCCAGCAGTTCACTGGGCGGGGGACTTTACGAGCAGTACTTC. Translated: CASSSLGGGLYEQYF.

The gene calls are TRBV5-6 and TRBJ2-1, with 8 bases lining up with TRBD2. The CDR3 loop spans 12 amino acids. CDR1 is SGHDT and CDR2 is YYEEEE in the germline V gene. Losses at the gene ends were 4 bases for V and 15 bases for J; bases not matched to a gene: 9. The CDR3 DNA follows: TGTGCCAGCAGCGTCCTTAGCGGGACCCCGTTCTTC. Residues: CASSVLSGTPFF. Full variable domain (outside the CDR3, taken from reference TRBV5-6 and TRBJ2-1): DAGVTQSPTHLIKTRGQQVTLRCSPKSGHDTVSWYQQALGQGPQFIFQYYEEEERQRGNFPDRFSGHQFPNYSSELNVNALLLGDSALYLCASSVLSGTPFFGPGTRLTVL.

The chain has TRBV11-3 and TRBJ2-4; D is uncertain. The V gene lost 4 bases and the J gene lost 0 bases, with 7 bases spanning the gap. The CDR3 consists of 14 residues. CDR1 is SGHNT, CDR2 YENEEA, per germline. CDR3 DNA: TGTGCCAGCAGCTCCCCGGAAGCCAAAAACATTCAGTACTTC. It translates to CASSSPEAKNIQYF.

The chain carries TRBV4-2 and TRBJ2-7; 9 bases agree with TRBD1. Germline V CDR1 and CDR2: LGHNA, YNFKEQ. The CDR3 runs to 16 residues. The ends lost 0 bases at V and 6 bases at J; junction bases unmatched: 9. CDR3 coding DNA: TGTGCCAGCAGCCAAGATCCGGGACAGGGTACCGCCGAGCAGTACTTC. This translates into CASSQDPGQGTAEQYF.

The chain is built from TRBV5-1 and TRBJ2-3; TRBD2 might be the D (6 bases). The CDR3 is 15 residues long. CDR1 and CDR2 from the germline V gene are SGHRS and YFSETQ. V lost 2 bases and J 1 base, leaving 11 bases between the germline ends. This chain's CDR3 is CASSFRGYGTDTQYF. The DNA of the CDR3 is TGCGCCAGCAGCTTCCGGGGGTATGGCACAGATACGCAGTATTTT.

DNA of the CDR3: TGTGCCAGCAGCTTTCAGGGGAACACTGAAGCTTTCTTT. Protein product: CASSFQGNTEAFF. The J gene is TRBJ1-1, the V gene TRBV7-2, with D possibly TRBD1 on 5 matching bases. The CDR3 loop spans 13 amino acids. V was cut by 3 bases and J by 1 base, with 6 bases left in between. In germline, CDR1 is SGHTA, CDR2 FQGNSA.

This chain connects TRBV27 to TRBJ2-1; 11 bases match TRBD2. With 5 bases clipped from V and 8 bases from J, the junction kept 11 bases outside the gene matches. The CDR3 loop spans 16 amino acids. Germline V gene sequence: CDR1 MNHEY, CDR2 SMNVEV (reference sequence). The CDR3 DNA sequence: TGTGCCAGCAGTCCGATAGCGGGGGGGCGTTTGTATGAGCAGTTCTTC. The encoded protein is CASSPIAGGRLYEQFF.

Only one count was recorded for this clone. The rearrangement joins TRBV5-1 to TRBJ1-1, with a possible D match to TRBD1 (5 bases). Looked up from germline, CDR1 is SGHRS and CDR2 is YFSETQ. Trimming stripped 0 bases from V and 11 bases from J, with 17 bases between. The CDR3 has 14 amino acids. The CDR3 coding sequence is TGCGCCAGCAGCTTGGAACCCGAGCAGGGAGCCGCTTTCTTT. Amino acid sequence: CASSLEPEQGAAFF.

V gene TRBV11-2 combines with J gene TRBJ2-5, with D possibly TRBD1 on 6 matching bases. V was cut by 3 bases and J by 4 bases, with 12 bases left in between. This CDR3 contains 14 residues. Germline CDR1 and CDR2: SGHAT and FQNNGV. The CDR3 spells CASSLTGEGETQYF. DNA of the CDR3: TGTGCCAGCAGCTTGACAGGAGAGGGAGAGACCCAGTACTTC.

V is TRBV2 and J is TRBJ2-7; no clear D gene. Trimming took 6 bases from V and 9 from J, leaving 12 bases between them. The CDR3 is 11 residues long. Germline CDR1 is SNHLY and CDR2 is FYNNEI. CDR3 region: CASRGNAGQYF. The CDR3 DNA reads as TGTGCCAGCAGAGGTAATGCTGGGCAGTACTTC.

The rearrangement joins TRBV6-4 to TRBJ2-1; D ambiguous. V was clipped by 3 bases and J by 0 bases, with 9 bases between them. Germline CDR1 and CDR2: MRHNA and SNTAGT. CDR3 length: 15 amino acids. The CDR3, as DNA: TGTGCCAGCAGTGAAGAAATGAGCTCCTACAATGAGCAGTTCTTC. It encodes CASSEEMSSYNEQFF.

This sequence joins TRBV5-1 and TRBJ2-2, with TRBD1 identical over 7 bases. CDR1 is SGHRS, CDR2 YFSETQ, per germline. The CDR3 is 14 residues long. V lost 0 bases and J lost 6; bases outside the gene matches: 2. For the CDR3, the DNA is TGCGCCAGCAGCTTGGAGGGGGCGGCCGGGGAGCTGTTTTTT. It is translated as CASSLEGAAGELFF.

The chain has TRBV2 and TRBJ1-2; possibly TRBD1 for D (6 bases). Germline loops: CDR1 SNHLY, CDR2 FYNNEI. V lost 8 bases, J lost 8 bases, and 24 bases lay in between. The CDR3 runs to 15 residues. The CDR3 nucleotides are TGTGCCAGCCAAGGGGGGGGCAACTGGGCTGGCGGCTACACCTTC. Protein: CASQGGGNWAGGYTF.

This clone came up a few times. The genes are TRBV2 and TRBJ1-6; D is undetermined. V lost 5 bases to trimming and J lost 8 bases, with 10 bases between them. Germline CDR1 SNHLY, CDR2 FYNNEI. CDR3 length: 13 amino acids. CDR3 residues: CASSTGRDSPLHF. The CDR3 DNA sequence: TGTGCCAGCAGTACTGGACGGGATTCACCCCTCCACTTT.

The CDR3 region has the DNA TGTGCCAGCAGTTTCAAAACCGGGACTAGCGGGACACAAGATACGCAGTATTTT. This sequence encodes CASSFKTGTSGTQDTQYF. The V and J genes are TRBV27 and TRBJ2-3, with 13 bases matching TRBD2. This CDR3 comprises 18 residues. Per germline, CDR1 MNHEY and CDR2 SMNVEV (reference sequence). J gave up 5 bases and V 3 bases, and 11 bases lay outside the gene matches.

V is TRBV29-1 and J is TRBJ1-2; D is unresolved. V lost 6 bases and J lost 4, with 9 bases in between. Germline values: CDR1 SQVTM, CDR2 ANQGSEA. The CDR3 extends over 11 amino acids. CDR3 bases: TGCAGCGTCGCTTCCCTCTATGGCTACACCTTC. This gives the protein CSVASLYGYTF.

In its sample, this clone was seen a few times. V and J are TRBV30 and TRBJ1-4; 7 bases are a match to TRBD1. Germline CDR1 and CDR2: GTSNPN and SVGIG (reference sequence). The J segment lost 5 bases and the V segment lost 3 bases, leaving 0 bases of the junction unmatched. This CDR3 spans 12 amino acids. In nucleotides, the CDR3 is TGTGCCTGGAGACAGGGGAATGAAAAACTGTTTTTT. It is translated as CAWRQGNEKLFF.

This rearrangement joins TRBV4-1 to TRBJ1-1; tentative D call: TRBD1 (5 bases). This CDR3 region has 17 residues. Looked up from germline, CDR1 is MGHRA and CDR2 is YSYEKL. Trimming cost V 4 bases and J 0 bases, with 18 bases left between them. The chain's CDR3 is CASSPFRGIGMNTEAFF. The CDR3 bases are TGCGCCAGCAGCCCCTTTCGGGGCATTGGTATGAACACTGAAGCTTTCTTT.